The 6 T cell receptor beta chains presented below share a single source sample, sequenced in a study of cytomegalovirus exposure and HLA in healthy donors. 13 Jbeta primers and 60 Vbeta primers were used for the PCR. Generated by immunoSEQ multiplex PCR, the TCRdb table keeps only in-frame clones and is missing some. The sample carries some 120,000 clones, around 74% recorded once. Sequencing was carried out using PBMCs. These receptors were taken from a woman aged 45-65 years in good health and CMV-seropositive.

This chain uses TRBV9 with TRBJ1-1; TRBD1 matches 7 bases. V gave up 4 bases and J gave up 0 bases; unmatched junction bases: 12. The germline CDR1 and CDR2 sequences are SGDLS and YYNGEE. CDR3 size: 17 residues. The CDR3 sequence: CASSLHRGEGLNTEAFF. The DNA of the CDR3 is TGTGCCAGCAGCCTCCACAGGGGAGAGGGGTTGAACACTGAAGCTTTCTTT.

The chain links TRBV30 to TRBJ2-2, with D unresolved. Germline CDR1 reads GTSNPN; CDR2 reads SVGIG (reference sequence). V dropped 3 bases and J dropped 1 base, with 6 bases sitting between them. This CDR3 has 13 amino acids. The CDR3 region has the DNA TGTGCCTGGAGCCCCCTGAACACCGGGGAGCTGTTTTTT. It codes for CAWSPLNTGELFF.

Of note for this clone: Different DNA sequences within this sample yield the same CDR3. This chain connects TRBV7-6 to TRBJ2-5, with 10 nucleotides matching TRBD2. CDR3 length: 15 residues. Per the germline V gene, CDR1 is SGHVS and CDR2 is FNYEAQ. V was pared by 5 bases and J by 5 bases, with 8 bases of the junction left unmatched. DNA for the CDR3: TGTGCCAGCAGCCTTATAGCGGGGGGCTTCGAGACCCAGTACTTC. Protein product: CASSLIAGGFETQYF.

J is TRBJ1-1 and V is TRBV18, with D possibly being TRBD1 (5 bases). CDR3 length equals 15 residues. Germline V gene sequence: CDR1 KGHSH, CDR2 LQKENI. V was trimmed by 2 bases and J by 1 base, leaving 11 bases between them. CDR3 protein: CASSPFQGPNTEAFF. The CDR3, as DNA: TGTGCCAGCTCACCATTTCAGGGCCCGAACACTGAAGCTTTCTTT.

The CDR3 here is CASSPITDYEQYF. The CDR3 DNA reads as TGTGCCAGCTCACCAATAACAGACTACGAGCAGTACTTC. The rearrangement joins TRBV18 to TRBJ2-7; the D is unclear. Between the trimmed V and J ends, which lost 2 bases and 3 bases, there was a span of 8 bases. CDR3 length equals 13 residues. Germline V gives CDR1 KGHSH, CDR2 LQKENI.

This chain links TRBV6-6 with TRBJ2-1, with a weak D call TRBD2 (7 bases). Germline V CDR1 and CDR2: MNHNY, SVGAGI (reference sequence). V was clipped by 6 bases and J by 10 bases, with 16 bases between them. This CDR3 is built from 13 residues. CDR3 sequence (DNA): TGTGCCAGCAGGACAGGCTCCGGGGGGGAGCAGTTCTTC. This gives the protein CASRTGSGGEQFF.